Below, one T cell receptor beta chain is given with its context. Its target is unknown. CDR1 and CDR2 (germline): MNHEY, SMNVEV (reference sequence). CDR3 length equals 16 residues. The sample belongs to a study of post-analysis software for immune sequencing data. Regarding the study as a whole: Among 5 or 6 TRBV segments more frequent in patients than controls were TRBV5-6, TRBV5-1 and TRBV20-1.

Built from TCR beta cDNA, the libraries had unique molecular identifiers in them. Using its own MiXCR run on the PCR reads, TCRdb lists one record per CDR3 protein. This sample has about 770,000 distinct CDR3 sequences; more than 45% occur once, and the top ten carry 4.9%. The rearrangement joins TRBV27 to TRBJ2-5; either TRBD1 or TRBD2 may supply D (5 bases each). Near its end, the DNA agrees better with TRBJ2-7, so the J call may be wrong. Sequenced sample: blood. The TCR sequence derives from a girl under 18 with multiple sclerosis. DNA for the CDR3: TGTGCCAGCAGTCACGGCAATACGGGACCTACCAACGAGCAGTACTTC. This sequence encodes CASSHGNTGPTNEQYF.